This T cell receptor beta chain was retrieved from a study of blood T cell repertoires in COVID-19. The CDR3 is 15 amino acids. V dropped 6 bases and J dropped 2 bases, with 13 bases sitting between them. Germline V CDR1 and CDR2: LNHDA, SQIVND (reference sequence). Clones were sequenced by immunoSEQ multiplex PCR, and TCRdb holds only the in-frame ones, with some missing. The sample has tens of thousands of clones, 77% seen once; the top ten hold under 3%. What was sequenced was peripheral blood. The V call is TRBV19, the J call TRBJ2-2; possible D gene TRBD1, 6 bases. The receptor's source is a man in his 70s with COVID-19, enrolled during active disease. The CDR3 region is CASSLRQDNTGELFF. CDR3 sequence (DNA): TGTGCCAGTAGCCTAAGACAGGACAACACCGGGGAGCTGTTTTTT.